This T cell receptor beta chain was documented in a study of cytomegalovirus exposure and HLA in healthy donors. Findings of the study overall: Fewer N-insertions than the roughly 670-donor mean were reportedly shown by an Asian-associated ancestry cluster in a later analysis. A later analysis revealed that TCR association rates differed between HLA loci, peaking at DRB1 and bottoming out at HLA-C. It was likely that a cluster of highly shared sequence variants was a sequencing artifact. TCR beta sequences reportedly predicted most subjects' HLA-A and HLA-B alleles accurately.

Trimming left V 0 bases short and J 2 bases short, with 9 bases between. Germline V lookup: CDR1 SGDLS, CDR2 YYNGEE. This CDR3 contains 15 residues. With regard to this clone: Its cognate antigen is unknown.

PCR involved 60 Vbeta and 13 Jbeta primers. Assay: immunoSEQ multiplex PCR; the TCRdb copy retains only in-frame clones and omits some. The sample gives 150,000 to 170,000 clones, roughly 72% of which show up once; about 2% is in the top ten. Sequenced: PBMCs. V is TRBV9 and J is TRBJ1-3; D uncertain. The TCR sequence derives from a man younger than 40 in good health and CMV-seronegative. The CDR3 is CASSVAGIPGNTIYF. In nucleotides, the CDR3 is TGTGCCAGCAGCGTAGCGGGGATACCTGGAAACACCATATATTTT.